Listed here are 20 T cell receptor beta chains from one sample, sequenced in a study of cytomegalovirus exposure and HLA in healthy donors. TCRdb's table, derived via immunoSEQ multiplex PCR, lists solely in-frame clones and lacks some. The sample records 95,000 to 150,000 clones, about nine tenths being singletons. Sequencing was performed on PBMCs. The receptors shown here come from a woman aged 18-29 years in good health and CMV-seronegative.

The genes are TRBV4-1 and TRBJ2-4, with a tentative D call TRBD1 (5 bases). The CDR3 loop spans 15 amino acids. CDR1 MGHRA and CDR2 YSYEKL come from the germline V gene. The V end was cut by 1 base, the J end by 1 base, with 8 bases between. DNA for the CDR3: TGCGCCAGCAGCCAAGTAGGGGCCGCCAAAAACATTCAGTACTTC. Its translation is CASSQVGAAKNIQYF.

The chain carries TRBV11-3 and TRBJ2-1, with TRBD2 matching 7 bases. From germline, CDR1 is SGHNT and CDR2 YENEEA. V gave up 1 base and J gave up 9 bases; unmatched junction bases: 6. The CDR3 is 14 residues long. The CDR3 reads CASSLGEGWSEQFF. In DNA form, the CDR3 reads TGTGCCAGCAGCTTAGGGGAGGGATGGAGTGAGCAGTTCTTC.

The chain couples TRBV27 to TRBJ2-1; no firm D call. Germline V CDR1 and CDR2: MNHEY, SMNVEV (reference sequence). Trimming cost V 1 base and J 8 bases, with 9 bases left between them. The CDR3 is made up of 13 amino acids. This CDR3 is CASSLYDGYEQFF. The CDR3 bases are TGTGCCAGCAGTTTATACGACGGGTATGAGCAGTTCTTC.

The genes are TRBV19 and TRBJ2-1, with 7 nucleotides matching TRBD1. V was pared by 3 bases and J by 4 bases, with 6 bases of the junction left unmatched. The V gene's germline CDR1 is LNHDA and CDR2 SQIVND (reference sequence). The length of the CDR3 is 15 residues. CDR3 bases: TGTGCCAGTAGTATCTCGGGGACAGTTTACAATGAGCAGTTCTTC. Amino acid sequence: CASSISGTVYNEQFF.

V and J are TRBV2 and TRBJ1-5; no clear D. The V gene's germline CDR1 is SNHLY and CDR2 FYNNEI. V lost 6 bases to trimming and J lost 1 base, with 4 bases between them. The CDR3 consists of 12 residues. The CDR3, as DNA: TGTGCCAGCAGGCGGAGCAATCAGCCCCAGCATTTT. Residues: CASRRSNQPQHF. Together with reference TRBV2 and TRBJ1-5, the CDR3 gives the full variable domain: EPEVTQTPSHQVTQMGQEVILRCVPISNHLYFYWYRQILGQKVEFLVSFYNNEISEKSEIFDDQFSVERPDGSNFTLKIRSTKLEDSAMYFCASRRSNQPQHFGDGTRLSIL.

This chain uses TRBV6-5 with TRBJ2-7; a weak D match, TRBD2 (7 bases). CDR3 length: 14 residues. Germline V lookup: CDR1 MNHEY, CDR2 SVGAGI. V dropped 5 bases and J dropped 1 base, with 12 bases sitting between them. DNA of the CDR3: TGTGCCAGCAGTGAAGGGGGGGGGTCCTACGAGCAGTACTTC. This encodes CASSEGGGSYEQYF.

The J gene is TRBJ1-4, the V gene TRBV19; 8 positions agree with TRBD1. The CDR3 has 15 amino acids. CDR1 and CDR2 from the germline V gene are LNHDA and SQIVND (reference sequence). The trim removed 1 base at V and 3 bases at J, leaving 1 base unmatched. The CDR3 reads CASSIGDRSNEKLFF. For the CDR3, the DNA is TGTGCCAGTAGTATAGGGGACAGGTCTAATGAAAAACTGTTTTTT.

The chain couples TRBV7-9 to TRBJ2-1; D is perhaps TRBD2 (6 bases). CDR3 length equals 16 residues. Trimming pared 5 bases from V and 5 bases from J, leaving 19 bases between. Germline V gives CDR1 SEHNR, CDR2 FQNEAQ (reference sequence). CDR3 in DNA: TGTGCCAGCAGCCCACCCCTAGCGACCTCGGACAATGAGCAGTTCTTC. It encodes CASSPPLATSDNEQFF.

The V and J genes are TRBV30 and TRBJ2-5, with D perhaps TRBD1 (6 bases). With 2 bases removed from V and 3 bases from J, the gap between germline ends came to 16 bases. CDR1 is GTSNPN and CDR2 is SVGIG in the germline V gene (reference sequence). This CDR3 is built from 15 residues. This CDR3 is CAWSHPGHSEETQYF. The CDR3 nucleotides read TGTGCCTGGAGTCATCCGGGACACTCGGAAGAGACCCAGTACTTC. Filled out from reference TRBV30 and TRBJ2-5, the complete variable domain reads SQTIHQWPATLVQPVGSPLSLECTVEGTSNPNLYWYRQAAGRGLQLLFYSVGIGQISSEVPQNLSASRPQDRQFILSSKKLLLSDSGFYLCAWSHPGHSEETQYFGPGTRLLVL.

CDR3 sequence: CASSLWLAGGTGELFF. For the CDR3, the DNA is TGCGCCAGCAGCTTGTGGCTAGCGGGAGGGACCGGGGAGCTGTTTTTT. J is TRBJ2-2 and V is TRBV5-1, with 12 nucleotides matching TRBD2. Germline V gene lookup returns CDR1 SGHRS and CDR2 YFSETQ. The CDR3 loop spans 16 amino acids. V dropped 1 base and J dropped 5; count of bases not matched to a gene: 3. Based on the CDR3 plus reference TRBV5-1 and TRBJ2-2, the full variable domain is KAGVTQTPRYLIKTRGQQVTLSCSPISGHRSVSWYQQTPGQGLQFLFEYFSETQRNKGNFPGRFSGRQFSNSRSEMNVSTLELGDSALYLCASSLWLAGGTGELFFGEGSRLTVL.

The rearrangement uses TRBV9 and TRBJ2-1; 7 nucleotides match TRBD1. The CDR3 loop spans 14 amino acids. CDR1 is SGDLS, CDR2 YYNGEE, per germline. V gave up 2 bases and J gave up 10 bases; unmatched junction bases: 9. CDR3 sequence: CASSVRQGFLEQFF. The DNA for the CDR3 is TGTGCCAGCAGCGTTAGACAGGGTTTCTTGGAGCAGTTCTTC.

This clone was observed once. The V gene is TRBV27, the J gene TRBJ1-4, with D perhaps matching TRBD1 (5 bases). V was pared by 4 bases and J by 8 bases, with 8 bases between. This CDR3 is built from 12 residues. Germline CDR1 reads MNHEY; CDR2 reads SMNVEV (reference sequence). CDR3 bases: TGTGCCAGCAGTTATAAGGGGGAAAAACTGTTTTTT. Its protein product is CASSYKGEKLFF.

The chain joins TRBV6-4 to TRBJ2-4; D unclear. From germline, CDR1 is MRHNA and CDR2 SNTAGT. The V and J ends lost 3 bases and 2 bases respectively, with 11 bases between them. The CDR3 consists of 15 residues. CDR3 sequence (DNA): TGTGCCAGCAGTGAAAGTGCATGGCCCAAAAACATTCAGTACTTC. It codes for CASSESAWPKNIQYF.

CDR3 loop: CASSWDRGNTEAFF. CDR3 coding DNA: TGTGCCAGCAGTTGGGACAGGGGGAACACTGAAGCTTTCTTT. The J gene is TRBJ1-1, the V gene TRBV6-1; 10 bases align to TRBD1. CDR3 size: 14 residues. The ends lost 5 bases at V and 1 base at J; junction bases unmatched: 1. Per germline, CDR1 MNHNS and CDR2 SASEGT.

The chain is built from TRBV7-9 and TRBJ1-4; TRBD1 is a possible D gene (6 bases). The CDR3 consists of 15 residues. CDR1 and CDR2 from the germline V gene are SEHNR and FQNEAQ (reference sequence). V was clipped by 5 bases and J by 4 bases, with 14 bases between them. The CDR3 is CASSASQGGNEKLFF. The DNA for the CDR3 is TGTGCCAGCAGCGCCTCACAGGGCGGTAATGAAAAACTGTTTTTT.

The rearrangement uses TRBV10-1 and TRBJ2-7, with 10 bases aligning to TRBD1. CDR3 size: 15 residues. V lost 3 bases to trimming and J lost 3 bases; unmatched junction nucleotides: 5. The germline gives CDR1 WNHNN, CDR2 SYGVQD (reference sequence). CDR3 DNA sequence: TGCGCCAGCAGTGATGGACAGGGGGTCCGCTACGAGCAGTACTTC. Amino acids: CASSDGQGVRYEQYF.

This chain links TRBV7-8 with TRBJ2-2; 15 nucleotides align to TRBD2. CDR1 SGHVS and CDR2 FQNEAQ come from the germline V gene. Germline trimming cut 1 base from V and 4 bases from J; bases unmatched to any gene: 4. The CDR3 runs 18 residues. The DNA for the CDR3 is TGTGCCAGCAGCTTAGGGACTAGCGGGAGGGCCCTCACCGGGGAGCTGTTTTTT. Its translation is CASSLGTSGRALTGELFF.

V usage is TRBV10-1 and J usage is TRBJ1-1; 7 nucleotides agree with TRBD1. V lost 9 bases, J lost 0 bases, and 7 bases stayed unmatched. Germline CDR1 and CDR2: WNHNN and SYGVQD (reference sequence). This CDR3 has 14 residues. The CDR3: CASRQGFVNTEAFF. The CDR3 DNA is TGCGCCAGTCGACAGGGATTCGTGAACACTGAAGCTTTCTTT.

The chain links TRBV9 to TRBJ2-3; no clear D gene. Germline V gives CDR1 SGDLS, CDR2 YYNGEE. The CDR3 has 12 residues. With 0 bases removed from V and 6 bases from J, the gap between germline ends came to 5 bases. In nucleotides, the CDR3 is TGTGCCAGCAGCGTAGCTCAGGATACGCAGTATTTT. Protein: CASSVAQDTQYF.

The V call is TRBV19, the J call TRBJ2-5, with D unresolved. V dropped 10 bases and J dropped 5 bases, with 17 bases sitting between them. Per the germline V gene, CDR1 is LNHDA and CDR2 is SQIVND (reference sequence). This CDR3 is built from 13 residues. DNA for the CDR3: TGTGCCACCGGAACATCCCTGGAGGAGACCCAGTACTTC. It specifies CATGTSLEETQYF.